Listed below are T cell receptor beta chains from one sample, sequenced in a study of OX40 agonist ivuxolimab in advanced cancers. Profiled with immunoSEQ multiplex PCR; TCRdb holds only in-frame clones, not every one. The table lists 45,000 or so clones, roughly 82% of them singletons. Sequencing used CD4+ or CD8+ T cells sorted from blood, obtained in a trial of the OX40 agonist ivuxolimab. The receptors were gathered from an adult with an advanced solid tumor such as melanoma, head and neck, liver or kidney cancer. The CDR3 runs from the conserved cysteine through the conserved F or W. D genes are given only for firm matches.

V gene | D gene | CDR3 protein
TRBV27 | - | CASSLFRGGEKLFF
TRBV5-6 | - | CASSFWTTGNTIYF
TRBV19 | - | CASSIRIPEDTQYF
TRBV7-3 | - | CASSLGGGGEGNTIYF
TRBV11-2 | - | CASRSTGITAFF
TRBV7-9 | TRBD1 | CASSLVGPIEGASTDTQYF
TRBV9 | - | CASSVGSLNSPLHF
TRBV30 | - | CAWSVSLGDSPLHF
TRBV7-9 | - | CASSLGGAYSNQPQHF
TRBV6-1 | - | CASSEVAEQYF
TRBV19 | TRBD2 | CASSIGGGAGNEQFF
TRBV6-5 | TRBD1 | CATHRGLTEAFF
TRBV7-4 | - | CASSQDGAGELFF
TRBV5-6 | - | CASSLRDEQYF
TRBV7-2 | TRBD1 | CASSFSQGAAFF
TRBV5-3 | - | CARSLAGSSRYEQYF
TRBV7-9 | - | CASSSGPSMAEAFF
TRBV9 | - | CASSERGGSYNEQFF
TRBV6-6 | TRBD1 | CASSRTGLNTEAFF
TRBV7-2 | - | CASSLGTQGQGYTF
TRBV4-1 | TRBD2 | CASSTGTSGRGPETQYF
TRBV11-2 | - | CASSLWGAGTGELFF
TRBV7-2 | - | CASSFTGGDISTF
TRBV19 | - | CASSQNYGYTF